Below are 5 T cell receptor beta chains sequenced from a single sample in a study of CD8+CD57+ T cells in acquired aplastic anemia. Researchers used genomic DNA as the template to profile TCR beta VDJ and CDR3. One entry per CDR3 protein, called by TCRdb with MiXCR from the reads. The table lists a few hundred thousand distinct CDR3 sequences, over 55% of them singletons, with approximately 30% in the top ten. The sample comprised sorted CD4+, CD8+, or CD8+CD57+ T cells (not recorded which) from PBMCs. These TCRs come from a human donor in good health.

This rearrangement joins TRBV20-1 to TRBJ1-5; 7 bases match TRBD1. V trimming: 0 bases; J trimming: 4 bases; junction bases outside the gene matches: 6. Germline assignment: CDR1 DFQATT and CDR2 SNEGSKA (reference sequence). This CDR3 comprises 15 residues. The CDR3 nucleotides read TGCAGTGCTAGAGACCCGACAGGGCGGAATCAGCCCCAGCATTTT. Protein product: CSARDPTGRNQPQHF.

Comments on this clonotype: At one end the junction does not follow the germline gene, possibly because of a read error. The rearrangement joins TRBV24-1 to TRBJ2-1, with no clear D. There are 13 residues in the CDR3. Germline lookup yields CDR1 KGHDR and CDR2 SFDVKD. DNA of the CDR3: TGTGCCGCCAGTGATTTGTATAGGGAAGGGCAGTTCTTC. Protein: CAASDLYREGQFF.

There are a few counts of this clonotype. The rearrangement links TRBV3-1 to TRBJ1-3; 7 positions match TRBD1. J was trimmed by 4 bases and V by 11 bases; bases with no gene match: 8. In germline, CDR1 is LGHDT, CDR2 YNNKEL (reference sequence). The CDR3 is made up of 13 amino acids. CDR3 amino acids: CARPTGFGNTIYF. The CDR3 nucleotides read TGTGCCCGGCCGACAGGGTTCGGAAACACCATATATTTT.

The chain employs TRBV29-1 and TRBJ2-1, with 13 bases matching TRBD2. Germline assignment: CDR1 SQVTM and CDR2 ANQGSEA. The CDR3 loop spans 16 amino acids. The ends lost 7 bases at V and 5 bases at J; junction bases unmatched: 11. In nucleotides, the CDR3 is TGCAGCGCCACACTAGCGGGAGGGCCCTCGCACAATGAGCAGTTCTTC. Protein: CSATLAGGPSHNEQFF.

The V gene is TRBV6-1, the J gene TRBJ2-1; the D is unclear. The CDR3 covers 12 residues. The germline CDR1 and CDR2 sequences are MNHNS and SASEGT. V shed 10 bases and J shed 2 bases, with 9 bases lying between them. In DNA form, the CDR3 reads TGTGCCACCGAACGGGCCTACAATGAGCAGTTCTTC. Its protein product is CATERAYNEQFF.